What follows is one T cell receptor (beta chain) and its context. The data were obtained in a study of blood T cell repertoires in COVID-19. CDR1 and CDR2 from the germline V gene are LGHDT and YNNKEL (reference sequence). The V gene end was trimmed by 7 bases and the J gene end by 5 bases; junction bases not matched to a gene: 14. The CDR3 spans 16 residues. Libraries were prepared by immunoSEQ multiplex PCR; TCRdb keeps only in-frame clonotypes and omits some of them. The sample has about 270,000 clones, around 90% seen once. The sequenced sample was PBMCs or T cells enriched from blood (not recorded which). This receptor was identified in a woman in her 30s who had recovered from COVID-19. The V call is TRBV3-1 (or the pseudogene TRBV3-2), the J call TRBJ2-5, with 9 bases lining up with TRBD2. In DNA, the CDR3 is TGTGCCAGCACCAAGAGGGGCGGGAGGGAGGATGAGACCCAGTACTTC. Its translation is CASTKRGGREDETQYF.